The 30 T cell receptor beta chains in this list originate from one sample, sequenced in a study of T cell responses to AZD1222 COVID-19 vaccine (dated by TCRdb to about 2021). Library preparation used the immunoSEQ multiplex PCR assay. TCRdb holds this immuneACCESS table with in-frame rearrangements only. Some clones are missing; in checked studies, unresolved V genes explain under half, and the rest has no known cause. Here the sample has 100,000 to 130,000 clones; around nine tenths occur a single time. The ten largest make up 6.2% of the sample. According to the study, the label for this sample's time point signals: about 28 days (+/-7) after the second vaccine dose. This material consisted of peripheral blood, taken 28 days after the second AZD1222 dose. The receptors shown here come from an adult who received the AZD1222 COVID-19 vaccine.

This chain joins TRBV18 and TRBJ1-4; tentative D call: TRBD1 (5 bases). The CDR3 contains 15 residues. From germline, CDR1 is KGHSH and CDR2 LQKENI. V dropped 3 bases and J dropped 8 bases, with 16 bases sitting between them. CDR3 in DNA: TGTGCCAGCTCACCTCAAAGGGGAGGGGAAGAAAAACTGTTTTTT. This gives the protein CASSPQRGGEEKLFF.

The V call is TRBV4-1, the J call TRBJ2-3; 9 bases map to TRBD2. Germline CDR1 and CDR2: MGHRA and YSYEKL. V lost 1 base and J lost 5; bases outside the gene matches: 10. The CDR3 totals 17 residues. CDR3 loop: CASSQVRAGGPGDTQYF. The DNA for the CDR3 is TGCGCCAGCAGCCAAGTAAGGGCGGGGGGGCCAGGAGATACGCAGTATTTT.

This clone was detected only a few times. J is TRBJ1-1 and V is TRBV11-3, with TRBD1 matching over 8 bases. The CDR3 length is 15 residues. Germline assignment: CDR1 SGHNT and CDR2 YENEEA. Unmatched junction bases numbered 6, after V lost 0 bases and J lost 6 bases. As DNA, the CDR3 is TGTGCCAGCAGCTTAGACGGACAGGGTACCGCTGAAGCTTTCTTT. Translated: CASSLDGQGTAEAFF.

V usage is TRBV6-2 or TRBV6-3 and J usage is TRBJ2-1; D is uncertain. The CDR3 runs to 15 residues. V lost 6 bases, J lost 3 bases, and 15 bases lay in between. Germline CDR1 reads MNHEY; CDR2 reads SVGEGT. CDR3 sequence: CASSGTFRNYNEQFF. Written as DNA, the CDR3 is TGTGCCAGCAGCGGAACTTTCAGGAACTACAATGAGCAGTTCTTC.

Here the CDR3 reads CASSQIMGGSYEQYF. The CDR3 DNA is TGTGCCAGCAGCCAAATCATGGGGGGATCCTACGAGCAGTACTTC. The chain combines TRBV3-1 (or the pseudogene TRBV3-2) with TRBJ2-7, with D perhaps TRBD2 (6 bases). The CDR3 covers 15 residues. Germline V lookup: CDR1 LGHDT, CDR2 YNNKEL (reference sequence). The V and J ends lost 2 bases and 1 base respectively, with 12 bases between them.

The chain carries TRBV6-5 and TRBJ2-5; 8 positions agree with TRBD2. Germline values: CDR1 MNHEY, CDR2 SVGAGI. The CDR3 is made up of 14 amino acids. Trimming cost V 4 bases and J 2 bases; bases outside gene matches: 3. CDR3 in amino acids: CASSSASGQETQYF. CDR3 sequence (DNA): TGTGCCAGCAGTTCTGCTAGCGGGCAAGAGACCCAGTACTTC.

The genes are TRBV9 and TRBJ2-7; 8 nucleotides align to TRBD1. The CDR3 is made up of 14 amino acids. The germline gives CDR1 SGDLS, CDR2 YYNGEE. Unmatched junction bases numbered 1, after V lost 0 bases and J lost 2 bases. The chain's CDR3 is CASSVGDRTYEQYF. CDR3 bases: TGTGCCAGCAGCGTAGGGGACAGGACCTACGAGCAGTACTTC.

This clone has only a few counts. This sequence joins TRBV18 and TRBJ1-1, with D unclear. The length of the CDR3 is 12 residues. CDR1 and CDR2 from the germline V gene are KGHSH and LQKENI. Trimming cost V 3 bases and J 4 bases, with 6 bases left between them. The CDR3 region is CASSPAATEAFF. Written as DNA, the CDR3 is TGTGCCAGCTCACCGGCAGCCACTGAAGCTTTCTTT.

This chain joins TRBV15 and TRBJ2-7; D is unclear. The CDR3 covers 12 residues. The V end was cut by 1 base, the J end by 4 bases, with 5 bases between. In germline, CDR1 is LNHNV, CDR2 YYDKDF (reference sequence). As DNA, the CDR3 is TGTGCCACCAGCAGAGGACGGTACGAGCAGTACTTC. This translates into CATSRGRYEQYF.

The rearrangement uses TRBV15 and TRBJ2-7; D is undetermined. CDR3 size: 12 residues. V was shortened by 1 base and J by 9 bases, with 10 bases between the two germline ends. CDR1 LNHNV and CDR2 YYDKDF come from the germline V gene (reference sequence). In nucleotides, the CDR3 is TGTGCCACCAGCAGAGTGTCGGGCCCGCAGTACTTC. Amino acids: CATSRVSGPQYF.

The V call is TRBV6-5, the J call TRBJ2-7, with TRBD2 as a possible D gene (5 bases). This CDR3 comprises 14 residues. CDR1 and CDR2 (germline): MNHEY, SVGAGI. Between the trimmed V and J ends, which lost 2 bases and 2 bases, there was a span of 10 bases. DNA for the CDR3: TGTGCCAGCAGTTACCGGGGTCCCACCTACGAGCAGTACTTC. Translating it yields CASSYRGPTYEQYF.

The rearrangement joins TRBV7-6 to TRBJ1-5; weak D call: TRBD1 (5 bases). Germline V lookup: CDR1 SGHVS, CDR2 FNYEAQ. V was shortened by 3 bases and J by 4 bases, with 7 bases between the two germline ends. The CDR3 is 13 residues long. Written as DNA, the CDR3 is TGTGCCAGCAGCTTTGACAGAAATCAGCCCCAGCATTTT. Its translation: CASSFDRNQPQHF.

This chain connects TRBV5-4 to TRBJ1-2; tentative D call: TRBD1 (5 bases). CDR3 length equals 14 residues. Trimming removed 0 bases at V and 2 bases at J, with 8 bases between. Germline V gene sequence: CDR1 SGHNT, CDR2 YYREEE (reference sequence). CDR3 sequence: CASSLAGDNYGYTF. The CDR3 DNA reads as TGTGCCAGCAGCTTGGCCGGGGACAACTATGGCTACACCTTC.

Points on this clone: Different DNA sequences within this sample yield the same CDR3. V and J are TRBV4-3 and TRBJ2-7; 12 nucleotides match TRBD2. This CDR3 comprises 17 residues. Per the germline V gene, CDR1 is LGHNA and CDR2 is YSLEER. Germline trimming cut 6 bases from V and 0 bases from J; bases unmatched to any gene: 9. DNA for the CDR3: TGCGCCAGCAGTCTTGGGACTAGCGGGCTAAGCTCCTACGAGCAGTACTTC. It encodes CASSLGTSGLSSYEQYF.

The chain links TRBV4-2 to TRBJ1-1; D is unresolved. The CDR3 runs to 13 residues. The germline CDR1 and CDR2 sequences are LGHNA and YNFKEQ. Trimming took 1 base from V and 4 from J, leaving 7 bases between them. CDR3: CASSQAEGTEAFF. CDR3 in DNA: TGTGCCAGCAGCCAAGCTGAGGGCACTGAAGCTTTCTTT.

The rearrangement joins TRBV7-6 to TRBJ2-2, with 8 bases fitting TRBD2. Germline CDR1 and CDR2: SGHVS and FNYEAQ. There are 16 residues in the CDR3. V lost 7 bases and J lost 3; bases outside the gene matches: 10. CDR3 DNA: TGTGCCAGCAAGAAGGGTGCGGGAGGATACACCGGGGAGCTGTTTTTT. Translation gives CASKKGAGGYTGELFF. The full variable domain, with the rest looked up from reference TRBV7-6 and TRBJ2-2, is GAGVSQSPRYKVTKRGQDVALRCDPISGHVSLYWYRQALGQGPEFLTYFNYEAQQDKSGLPNDRFSAERPEGSISTLTIQRTEQRDSAMYRCASKKGAGGYTGELFFGEGSRLTVL.

The chain is built from TRBV15 and TRBJ1-6; 8 bases fit TRBD1. The CDR3 loop spans 17 amino acids. The V segment lost 3 bases and the J segment 9 bases; nucleotides outside the gene matches: 13. Per germline, CDR1 LNHNV and CDR2 YYDKDF (reference sequence). The DNA of the CDR3 is TGTGCCACCAGCAGGGGGCGCGGACAGGGTTGGAGTTCACCCCTCCACTTT. This codes for CATSRGRGQGWSSPLHF. Full variable domain (missing parts from reference TRBV15 and TRBJ1-6): DAMVIQNPRYQVTQFGKPVTLSCSQTLNHNVMYWYQQKSSQAPKLLFHYYDKDFNNEADTPDNFQSRRPNTSFCFLDIRSPGLGDTAMYLCATSRGRGQGWSSPLHFGNGTRLTVT.

The chain has TRBV6-4 and TRBJ1-5; D perhaps matches TRBD1 (5 bases). The CDR3 totals 13 residues. CDR1 and CDR2 from the germline V gene are MRHNA and SNTAGT. Trimming pared 3 bases from V and 3 bases from J, leaving 6 bases between. In DNA, the CDR3 is TGTGCCAGCAGTGAGGGGGACAATCAGCCCCAGCATTTT. This encodes CASSEGDNQPQHF.

CDR3 DNA sequence: TGTGCCAGCAGCGGGCCCGCGGGGCAGTACTTC. As protein: CASSGPAGQYF. This chain joins TRBV12-3 or TRBV12-4 and TRBJ2-7, with D possibly matching TRBD2 (5 bases). The CDR3 has 11 amino acids. The germline V and J ends were trimmed by 6 bases and 9 bases, with 12 bases remaining between them.

The chain's CDR3 is CASSLALSGGARNTGELFF. The CDR3 bases are TGCGCCAGCAGCTTGGCCCTGAGCGGGGGGGCCCGGAACACCGGGGAGCTGTTTTTT. The rearrangement joins TRBV5-1 to TRBJ2-2; 10 bases fit TRBD2. The germline V gene has CDR1 SGHRS and CDR2 YFSETQ. Unmatched junction bases numbered 9, after V lost 0 bases and J lost 1 base. This CDR3 is 19 amino acids long.

V and J are TRBV27 and TRBJ2-7; D remains ambiguous. Germline CDR1 reads MNHEY; CDR2 reads SMNVEV (reference sequence). The CDR3 is made up of 11 amino acids. Trimming cost V 5 bases and J 3 bases, with 5 bases left between them. CDR3 bases: TGTGCCAGCAGTGGAAACTACGAGCAGTACTTC. It yields the protein CASSGNYEQYF.

This chain uses TRBV11-2 with TRBJ2-7; D ambiguous. The germline V gene encodes CDR1 SGHAT and CDR2 FQNNGV. The CDR3 loop spans 16 amino acids. V was clipped by 1 base and J by 2 bases, with 15 bases between them. For the CDR3, the DNA is TGTGCCAGCAGCTTAGTCGCGGACCGAGCGACCTACGAGCAGTACTTC. This codes for CASSLVADRATYEQYF.

CDR3 bases: TGCAGTTCTCGCTGTGGCTACACCTTC. The encoded protein is CSSRCGYTF. This rearrangement joins TRBV20-1 to TRBJ1-2; D gene uncertain. CDR3 length equals 9 residues. Per germline, CDR1 DFQATT and CDR2 SNEGSKA (reference sequence). Trimming shortened V by 8 bases and J by 7 bases, and 8 bases separated the two germline ends.

This clone has only one observation. This chain links TRBV9 with TRBJ2-7; 8 nucleotides match TRBD2. V dropped 4 bases and J dropped 6; count of bases not matched to a gene: 9. Germline V gene sequence: CDR1 SGDLS, CDR2 YYNGEE. The CDR3 is made up of 14 amino acids. CDR3 bases: TGTGCCAGCAGCCCCACTTGGACTAGCCTCGAGCAGTACTTC. Protein product: CASSPTWTSLEQYF.

This chain joins TRBV6-5 and TRBJ2-5; maybe TRBD1 (6 bases). Germline values: CDR1 MNHEY, CDR2 SVGAGI. CDR3 length: 16 amino acids. The V and J ends lost 0 bases and 6 bases respectively, with 17 bases between them. The CDR3 sequence: CASSYSMGAHRQTQYF. In DNA form, the CDR3 reads TGTGCCAGCAGTTACTCGATGGGGGCTCATCGACAGACCCAGTACTTC.

The chain recombines TRBV6-1 with TRBJ1-5; weak D call: TRBD1 (5 bases). The length of the CDR3 is 15 residues. Germline V gene lookup returns CDR1 MNHNS and CDR2 SASEGT. Trimming left V 2 bases short and J 0 bases short, with 8 bases between. As DNA, the CDR3 is TGTGCCAGCAGTGAACGGGGGTATAGCAATCAGCCCCAGCATTTT. Translating gives CASSERGYSNQPQHF.

This clone has more than one count but fewer than ten. The chain joins TRBV2 to TRBJ2-1, with D possibly being TRBD2 (5 bases). The length of the CDR3 is 14 residues. CDR1 and CDR2 (germline): SNHLY, FYNNEI. V was trimmed by 1 base and J by 7 bases, leaving 11 bases between them. CDR3 DNA sequence: TGTGCCAGCAGTGAAGGGACTCGACCAAATGAGCAGTTCTTC. It encodes CASSEGTRPNEQFF.

The chain uses TRBV12-3 or TRBV12-4 and TRBJ1-2; D is unclear. This CDR3 is built from 13 residues. V dropped 6 bases and J dropped 4 bases, with 12 bases sitting between them. In nucleotides, the CDR3 is TGTGCCAGCAGACCCCAAGAGCTCTATGGCTACACCTTC. It is translated as CASRPQELYGYTF.

V and J are TRBV27 and TRBJ2-1; no firm D call. Per the germline V gene, CDR1 is MNHEY and CDR2 is SMNVEV (reference sequence). The CDR3 runs to 15 residues. V was pared by 6 bases and J by 0 bases, with 12 bases between. Here the CDR3 DNA reads TGTGCCAGCAGGGAGTATACCGGCTCCTACAATGAGCAGTTCTTC. This translates into CASREYTGSYNEQFF.

This chain connects TRBV29-1 to TRBJ1-4, with D possibly matching TRBD1 (5 bases). Deletions cut 7 bases from V and 1 base from J, with 16 bases between. The V gene's germline CDR1 is SQVTM and CDR2 ANQGSEA. This CDR3 spans 15 amino acids. As DNA, the CDR3 is TGCAGCGCGGCGGACGGGACGGGAACTAATGAAAAACTGTTTTTT. The encoded protein is CSAADGTGTNEKLFF.